Included here is one T cell receptor (beta chain) sequence, with context. What it recognizes is unknown. The cohort excluded patients with autoimmune disease history or systemic immunosuppression. The germline CDR1 and CDR2 sequences are LNHNV and YYDKDF (reference sequence). This CDR3 contains 12 residues. With 6 bases removed from V and 3 bases from J, the gap between germline ends came to 9 bases. The data were obtained in a study of OX40 agonist ivuxolimab in advanced cancers. General study points: The authors also found low normalized T-cell clonal expansion in some nonresponders.

TCRdb's table, derived via immunoSEQ multiplex PCR, lists solely in-frame clones and lacks some. The sample carries 45,000 to 75,000 clones, roughly 77% recorded once. This TCR derives from an adult with an advanced solid tumor such as melanoma, head and neck, liver or kidney cancer. This specimen consisted of CD4+ or CD8+ T cells sorted from blood, obtained in a trial of the OX40 agonist ivuxolimab. This chain connects TRBV15 to TRBJ2-7; D is unresolved. This chain's CDR3 is CATSILGYEQYF. The DNA for the CDR3 is TGTGCCACCAGTATCCTAGGCTACGAGCAGTACTTC.